This TCR beta chain stems from a study of cytomegalovirus exposure and HLA in healthy donors. Study overall: It was reported in a later analysis that the 90 to 150 validation repertoires used the same platform as the 550 to 850 first-cohort repertoires. Study-level results: It was reported that the classifier diagnosed cytomegalovirus status with high specificity and sensitivity in both the original and validation cohorts. It was 164 TCR beta chains that were listed as cytomegalovirus-associated. The study found most TCR sequences rare, yet found some public TCRs in many donors.

This CDR3 region has 15 residues. Trimming cost V 2 bases and J 8 bases; bases outside gene matches: 9. Germline V gives CDR1 MNHNY, CDR2 SVGAGI (reference sequence). Assay used: immunoSEQ multiplex PCR; TCRdb lists only in-frame clones, some missing. The sample includes 65,000 or so clones, roughly nine tenths of them seen just once. In regard to this clone: Its target is unknown.

The clonotype was recovered from a woman between 18 and 29 years old in good health and CMV-seronegative. The V call is TRBV6-6, the J call TRBJ2-1; 7 bases match TRBD2. Sequenced sample: PBMCs. The CDR3 bases are TGTGCCAGCAGTTACGGGCGGGGAGGGTCGTATGAGCAGTTCTTC. This translates into CASSYGRGGSYEQFF.